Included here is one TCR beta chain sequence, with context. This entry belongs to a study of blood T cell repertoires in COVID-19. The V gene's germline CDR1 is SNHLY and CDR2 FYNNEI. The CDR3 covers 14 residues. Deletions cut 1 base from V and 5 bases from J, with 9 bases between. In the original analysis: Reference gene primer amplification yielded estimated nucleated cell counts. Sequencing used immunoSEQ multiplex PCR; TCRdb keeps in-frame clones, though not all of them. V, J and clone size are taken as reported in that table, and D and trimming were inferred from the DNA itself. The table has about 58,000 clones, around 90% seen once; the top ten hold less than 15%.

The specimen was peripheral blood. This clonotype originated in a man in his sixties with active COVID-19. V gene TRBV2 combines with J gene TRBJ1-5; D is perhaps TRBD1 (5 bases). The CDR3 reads CASSEETVYQPQHF. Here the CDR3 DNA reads TGTGCCAGCAGTGAAGAGACAGTTTATCAGCCCCAGCATTTT.